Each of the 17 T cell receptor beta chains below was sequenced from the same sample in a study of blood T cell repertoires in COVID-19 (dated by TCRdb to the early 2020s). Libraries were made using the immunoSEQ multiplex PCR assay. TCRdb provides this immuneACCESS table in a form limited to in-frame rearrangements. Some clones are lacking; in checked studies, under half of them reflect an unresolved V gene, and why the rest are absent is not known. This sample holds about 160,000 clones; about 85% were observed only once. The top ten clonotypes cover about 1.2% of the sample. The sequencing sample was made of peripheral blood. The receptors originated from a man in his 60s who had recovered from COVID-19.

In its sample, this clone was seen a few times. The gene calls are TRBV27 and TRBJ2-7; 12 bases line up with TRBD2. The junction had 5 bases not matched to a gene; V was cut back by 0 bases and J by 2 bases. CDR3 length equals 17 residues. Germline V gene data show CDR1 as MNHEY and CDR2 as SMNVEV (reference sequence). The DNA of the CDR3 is TGTGCCAGCAGTTTATCGAGACTAGCGGGGGCCGCCTACGAGCAGTACTTC. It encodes CASSLSRLAGAAYEQYF.

CDR3 DNA: TGTGCCAGCACGACAGTAAGGGGAAGTTCACCCCTCCACTTT. Protein sequence: CASTTVRGSSPLHF. This chain links TRBV27 with TRBJ1-6, with a tentative D call TRBD1 (5 bases). CDR1 is MNHEY and CDR2 is SMNVEV in the germline V gene (reference sequence). The CDR3 consists of 14 residues. V was clipped by 7 bases and J by 9 bases, with 16 bases between them.

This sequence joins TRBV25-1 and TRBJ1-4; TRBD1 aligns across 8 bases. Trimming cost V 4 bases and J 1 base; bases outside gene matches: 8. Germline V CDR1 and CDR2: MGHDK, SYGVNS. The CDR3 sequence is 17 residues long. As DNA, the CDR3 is TGTGCCAGCAGTGGAGTCCCGGGACAGGAAACTAATGAAAAACTGTTTTTT. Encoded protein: CASSGVPGQETNEKLFF.

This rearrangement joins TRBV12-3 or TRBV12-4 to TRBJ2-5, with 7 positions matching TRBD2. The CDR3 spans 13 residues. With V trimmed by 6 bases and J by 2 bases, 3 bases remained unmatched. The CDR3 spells CASREAGQETQYF. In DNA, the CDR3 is TGTGCCAGCAGAGAAGCGGGGCAAGAGACCCAGTACTTC.

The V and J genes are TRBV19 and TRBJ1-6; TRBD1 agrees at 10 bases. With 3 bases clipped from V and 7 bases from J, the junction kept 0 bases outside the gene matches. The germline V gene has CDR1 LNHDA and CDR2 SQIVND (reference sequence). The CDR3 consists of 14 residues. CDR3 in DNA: TGTGCCAGTAGTATGACAGGGGGCAATTCACCCCTCCACTTT. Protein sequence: CASSMTGGNSPLHF.

CDR3 nucleotides: TGTGCCAGCAGTTACTCGACTCGGGGGAACACTGAAGCTTTCTTT. Translation: CASSYSTRGNTEAFF. The gene calls are TRBV6-5 and TRBJ1-1; no definite D call. Between the trimmed V and J ends, which lost 0 bases and 1 base, there was a span of 9 bases. The CDR3 contains 15 residues. Germline CDR1 MNHEY, CDR2 SVGAGI.

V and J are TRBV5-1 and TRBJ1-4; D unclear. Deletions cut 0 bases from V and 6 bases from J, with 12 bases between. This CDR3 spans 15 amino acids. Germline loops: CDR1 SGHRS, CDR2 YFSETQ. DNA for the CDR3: TGCGCCAGCAGCTTGGCTGGGAGGGCCCATGAAAAACTGTTTTTT. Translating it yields CASSLAGRAHEKLFF.

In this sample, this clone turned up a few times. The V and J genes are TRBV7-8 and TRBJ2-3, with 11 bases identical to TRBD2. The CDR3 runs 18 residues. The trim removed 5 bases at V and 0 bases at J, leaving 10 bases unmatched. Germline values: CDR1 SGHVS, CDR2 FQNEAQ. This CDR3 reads CASSLRASGGPSTDTQYF. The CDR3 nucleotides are TGTGCCAGCAGCCTCAGGGCTAGCGGGGGGCCTAGCACAGATACGCAGTATTTT.

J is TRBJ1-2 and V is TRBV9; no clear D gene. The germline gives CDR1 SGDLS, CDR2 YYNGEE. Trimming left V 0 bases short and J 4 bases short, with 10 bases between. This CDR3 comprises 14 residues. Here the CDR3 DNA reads TGTGCCAGCAGCGTAGTAGGAGCCCCCTATGGCTACACCTTC. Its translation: CASSVVGAPYGYTF.

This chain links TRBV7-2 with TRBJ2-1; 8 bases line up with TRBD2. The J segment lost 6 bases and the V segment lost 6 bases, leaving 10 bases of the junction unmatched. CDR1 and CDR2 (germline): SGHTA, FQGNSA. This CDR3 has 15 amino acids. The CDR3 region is CASRGVRGGSNEQFF. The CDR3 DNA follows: TGTGCCAGCAGGGGCGTACGGGGGGGCAGCAATGAGCAGTTCTTC.

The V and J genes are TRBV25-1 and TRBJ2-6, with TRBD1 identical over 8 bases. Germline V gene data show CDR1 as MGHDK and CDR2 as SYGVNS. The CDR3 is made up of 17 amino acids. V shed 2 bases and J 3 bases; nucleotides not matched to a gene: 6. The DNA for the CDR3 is TGTGCCAGCAGTGAAGCGTCAGGGGGCGATGGGGCCAACGTCCTGACTTTC. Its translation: CASSEASGGDGANVLTF.

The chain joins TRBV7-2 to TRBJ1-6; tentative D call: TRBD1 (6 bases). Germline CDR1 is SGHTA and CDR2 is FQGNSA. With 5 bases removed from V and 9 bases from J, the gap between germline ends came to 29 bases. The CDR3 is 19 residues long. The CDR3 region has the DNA TGTGCCAGCAGCCAGAAGGGGGGAGGGAGTCCCATCTTCGGTTCACCCCTCCACTTT. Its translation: CASSQKGGGSPIFGSPLHF.

CDR3 coding DNA: TGTGCCAGCAGCCCGGGAGCGGAGCAGTTCTTC. The encoded protein is CASSPGAEQFF. The rearrangement links TRBV7-9 to TRBJ2-1, with D possibly matching TRBD2 (6 bases). V was shortened by 5 bases and J by 10 bases, with 9 bases between the two germline ends. This CDR3 is built from 11 residues. Germline V CDR1 and CDR2: SEHNR, FQNEAQ (reference sequence).

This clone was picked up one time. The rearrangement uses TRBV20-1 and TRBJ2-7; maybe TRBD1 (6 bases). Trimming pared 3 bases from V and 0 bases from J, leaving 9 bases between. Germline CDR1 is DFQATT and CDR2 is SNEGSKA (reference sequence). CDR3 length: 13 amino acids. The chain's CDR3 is CSASQGISYEQYF. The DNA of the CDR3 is TGCAGTGCTAGTCAGGGGATCTCCTACGAGCAGTACTTC.

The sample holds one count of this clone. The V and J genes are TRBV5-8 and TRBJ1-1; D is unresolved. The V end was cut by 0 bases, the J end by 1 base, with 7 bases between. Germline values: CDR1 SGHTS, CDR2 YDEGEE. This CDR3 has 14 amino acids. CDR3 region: CASSLGGGNTEAFF. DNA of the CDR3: TGTGCCAGCAGCTTGGGTGGAGGGAACACTGAAGCTTTCTTT.

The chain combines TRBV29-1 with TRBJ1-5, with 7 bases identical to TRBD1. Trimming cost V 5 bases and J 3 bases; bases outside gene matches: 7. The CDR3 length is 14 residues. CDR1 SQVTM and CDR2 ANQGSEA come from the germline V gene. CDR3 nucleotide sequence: TGCAGCGTTTTAACCGGGACAGTCAATCAGCCCCAGCATTTT. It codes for CSVLTGTVNQPQHF. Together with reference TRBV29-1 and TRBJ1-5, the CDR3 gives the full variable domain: SAVISQKPSRDICQRGTSLTIQCQVDSQVTMMFWYRQQPGQSLTLIATANQGSEATYESGFVIDKFPISRPNLTFSTLTVSNMSPEDSSIYLCSVLTGTVNQPQHFGDGTRLSIL.

CDR3 residues: CASSRSIQTGDYGYTF. The CDR3 coding sequence is TGTGCCAGCTCACGATCCATACAGACAGGCGACTATGGCTACACCTTC. The chain joins TRBV18 to TRBJ1-2; D is perhaps TRBD1 (6 bases). Trimming removed 4 bases at V and 3 bases at J, with 18 bases between. The CDR3 consists of 16 residues. Per germline, CDR1 KGHSH and CDR2 LQKENI.